This TCR beta chain was observed in a study of control samples from healthy donors and cancer patients. This table comes from immunoSEQ multiplex PCR, and its TCRdb copy is limited to in-frame clones, with some not included. The data hold some 200,000 clones, with 90% to 95% observed a single time. CDR3 length: 17 residues. CDR1 and CDR2 (germline): MNHEY, SMNVEV (reference sequence). V lost 0 bases and J lost 0, with 11 bases in between. This chain uses TRBV27 with TRBJ2-2; D not resolved. The sample consisted of blood. The receptor was derived from a man aged 18 to 29 in good health. The CDR3 sequence: CASSLSLRHANTGELFF. The CDR3 DNA follows: TGTGCCAGCAGTTTATCCCTAAGACACGCGAACACCGGGGAGCTGTTTTTT.